This T cell receptor beta chain was recorded in a study of blood T cell repertoires in COVID-19 (dated by TCRdb to about 2020). About the study as a whole: Samples from collaborators originated in the United States, Italy and Spain and spanned both the acute and convalescent phases of COVID-19. Where available, HLA class I and class II types were taken from metadata supplied by the sample provider and were not determined by assay-based typing. The samples were drawn from the first 160 participants of the ongoing ImmuneRACE study and from 950 to 1,500 subjects provided by 6 global collaborators. A freely available public database, intended as a resource for researchers studying the immune response to SARS-CoV-2, is where the repertoires were released. A de-identified subject ID, COVID-19 status, age in years and sex were almost always included in the sample metadata. The material from the prospective study consisted of cDNA or gDNA derived from T cells, B-cell-depleted T cells, or PBMCs. Subjects who had been exposed to COVID-19, were actively infected with it, or had recovered from it provided the deeply sampled blood TCRbeta repertoires that made up the dataset.

Study-wide findings and limitations: Clinical and demographic metadata were provided uncurated, with the amount varying by source and participant.

Of note for this clone: Its antigen is currently not known. The sample holds no much larger clone one base away, and base qualities are not on file.

The CDR3 starts with the cysteine, ends with the phenylalanine, and has 15 residues. CDR3 DNA only is kept here, 45 bases in frame from base 1. The junction carries 17 bases between V and J, which are trimmed by 2 bases and 8 bases respectively. CDR1 is given as SGHNT and CDR2 as YYREEE, both from the germline V gene (reference sequence). Participants in the prospective study were aged roughly 18 to 100 years, lived in some 24 United States geographic areas, and enrolled through a virtual design. To assign participants to cohorts, the prospective study relied on clinical history that participants themselves reported in a screening survey and a study questionnaire. Exposed participants had been in contact, within 2 weeks of entering the study, with a person who had a PCR-confirmed or clinician-diagnosed case of COVID-19. In the prospective study, whole blood, serum and a nasopharyngeal or oropharyngeal swab were collected from each participant by mobile phlebotomists. Additional blood draws and questionnaires over an approximately two-month period could optionally be provided by prospective study participants. Before DNA extraction, blood samples from the prospective study were shipped at room temperature or frozen.

TCRbeta CDR3 regions were amplified from genomic DNA by means of the immunoSEQ Assay, a bias-controlled multiplex PCR. Regarding the original processing steps: The number of nucleated cells in each sample was estimated from the amplification of reference gene primers within the assay. Sequence reads were collapsed and filtered to measure the absolute abundance of every unique TCRbeta CDR3 rearrangement. For each sample, productive Simpson clonality was calculated by taking the square root of Simpson's diversity index across productive rearrangements. TCRdb stores this immuneACCESS table with in-frame sequences only. Part of the clones is absent; in the studies checked, under half of the shortfall reflects unresolved V genes, and no reason is known for the rest. The V and J calls and clone size were taken over from that table, and D and trimming were inferred from the DNA. The sample contains approximately 200,000 clones, approximately 89% of them found a single time. Together, the top ten hold around 3.8% of the sample.

Material for sequencing was PBMCs or T cells enriched from blood (not recorded which). This TCR came from a woman younger than 45 who had been exposed to COVID-19. Here the chain combines TRBV5-4 and TRBJ2-1; the D gene identity is not certain. The CDR3 protein is CASSLEVSSVYEQFF. The DNA is TGTGCCAGCAGCTTAGAGGTGTCTAGTGTCTATGAGCAGTTCTTC. Reference TRBV5-4 and TRBJ2-1 proteins supply the regions before and after the CDR3; the full variable domain is: ETGVTQSPTHLIKTRGQQVTLRCSSQSGHNTVSWYQQALGQGPQFIFQYYREEENGRGNFPPRFSGLQFPNYSSELNVNALELDDSALYLCASSLEVSSVYEQFFGPGTRLTVL.